The text below deals with one TCR beta chain. This sample is part of a study of patients and donors after allogeneic stem cell transplantation. TCRdb ran MiXCR on the RT-PCR reads and lists one entry per CDR3 protein. The table lists approximately 150,000 distinct CDR3 sequences, about a quarter of them singletons, with roughly a quarter in the top ten. This receptor was identified in a human donor who was either an allogeneic HSCT recipient or a stem cell or donor lymphocyte infusion donor (not recorded which). It is not recorded whose cells these are; they may come from a transplant donor. Sequences were obtained from blood, either unsorted or a sorted T cell fraction (not recorded which).

The DNA of the CDR3 is TGTGCCAGCAGCCAAGGACTTCTGGGGGGAAGCATTCAGTACTTC. Its protein product is CASSQGLLGGSIQYF. The V and J genes are TRBV14 and TRBJ2-4; perhaps TRBD2 as D (6 bases). Trimming shortened V by 1 base and J by 9 bases, and 16 bases separated the two germline ends. The CDR3 totals 15 residues. Germline CDR1 is SGHDN and CDR2 is FVKESK.